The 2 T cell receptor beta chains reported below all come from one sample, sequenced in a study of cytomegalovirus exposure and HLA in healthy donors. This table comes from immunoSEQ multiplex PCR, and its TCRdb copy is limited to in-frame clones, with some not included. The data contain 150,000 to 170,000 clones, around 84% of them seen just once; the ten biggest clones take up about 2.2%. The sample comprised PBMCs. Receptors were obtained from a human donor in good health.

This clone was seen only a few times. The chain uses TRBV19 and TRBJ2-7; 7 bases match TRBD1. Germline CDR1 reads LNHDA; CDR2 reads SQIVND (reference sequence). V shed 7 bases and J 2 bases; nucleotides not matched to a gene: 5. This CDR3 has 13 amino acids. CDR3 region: CASKGTGAYEQYF. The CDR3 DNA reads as TGTGCCAGTAAGGGTACAGGGGCCTACGAGCAGTACTTC. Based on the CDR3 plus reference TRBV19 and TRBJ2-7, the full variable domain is DGGITQSPKYLFRKEGQNVTLSCEQNLNHDAMYWYRQDPGQGLRLIYYSQIVNDFQKGDIAEGYSVSREKKESFPLTVTSAQKNPTAFYLCASKGTGAYEQYFGPGTRLTVT.

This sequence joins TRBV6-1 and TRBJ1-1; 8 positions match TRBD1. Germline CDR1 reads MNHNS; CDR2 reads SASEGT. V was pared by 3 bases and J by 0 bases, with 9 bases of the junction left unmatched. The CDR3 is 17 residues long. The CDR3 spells CASSEGKGQGLNTEAFF. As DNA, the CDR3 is TGTGCCAGCAGTGAGGGCAAAGGACAGGGATTGAACACTGAAGCTTTCTTT.